The TCR beta chain under discussion was sequenced for a study of blood T cell repertoires in COVID-19. Study at large: Sites in the United States, Italy and Spain provided acute and convalescent COVID-19 samples. T cells, B-cell-depleted T cells, or PBMCs provided the cDNA or gDNA that served as material.

Authors' processing steps: Reference gene primer amplification gave nucleated cell count estimates. Profiled with immunoSEQ multiplex PCR; TCRdb holds only in-frame clones, not every one. V, J and clone size are those of that table, while D and trimming were read from the DNA. The profile shows approximately 53,000 clones, 81% of them singletons. V was trimmed by 4 bases and J by 1 base, leaving 8 bases between them. CDR1 is SEHNR and CDR2 is FQNEAQ in the germline V gene (reference sequence). The CDR3 is made up of 13 amino acids. Seattle patients were enrolled during active infection and followed longitudinally.

Material for sequencing was peripheral blood. The chain combines TRBV7-9 with TRBJ2-7, with no clear D. This TCR derives from a woman older than 75 with COVID-19, enrolled during active disease. The CDR3 sequence: CASSYYTSYEQYF. In nucleotides, the CDR3 is TGTGCCAGCAGCTACTACACTTCCTACGAGCAGTACTTC.